This T cell receptor (beta chain) was obtained from a study of blood T cells in healthy people across ages. With a J-beta primer mix and a sample-barcoded 5' primer, a second PCR ran about 7 to 12 cycles. CDR3-containing paired-end reads numbering at least 3 million came from each sample. Via MiXCR, TCRdb re-called the 5' RACE reads, giving one row per CDR3 protein. The profile shows roughly 1.7 million distinct CDR3 sequences, about 35% of them singletons. Germline assignment: CDR1 KGHSH and CDR2 LQKENI. Trimming took 6 bases from V and 5 from J, leaving 9 bases between them. This CDR3 is built from 12 residues.

The chain combines TRBV18 with TRBJ2-3; the D gene is possibly TRBD1 (5 bases). This sequence was found in a woman in her thirties in good health. Material for sequencing was blood. CDR3 loop: CASSHDRDTQYF. The CDR3, as DNA: TGTGCCAGCTCTCACGACAGAGATACGCAGTATTTT.